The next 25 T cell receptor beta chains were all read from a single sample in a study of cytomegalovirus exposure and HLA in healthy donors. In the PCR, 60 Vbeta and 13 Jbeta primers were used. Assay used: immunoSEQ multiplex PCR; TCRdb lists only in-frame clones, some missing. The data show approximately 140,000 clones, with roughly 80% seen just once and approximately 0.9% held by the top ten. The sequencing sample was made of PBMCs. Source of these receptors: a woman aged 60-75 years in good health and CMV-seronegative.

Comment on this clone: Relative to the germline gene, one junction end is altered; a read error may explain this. CDR3 sequence: CASSLDRTQETQYF. The CDR3 DNA follows: TGTGCTAGCAGCTTAGACCGGACTCAAGAGACCCAGTACTTC. V and J are TRBV7-7 and TRBJ2-5; a weak D match, TRBD2 (5 bases). The CDR3 runs 14 residues. Germline CDR1 is SSHAT and CDR2 is FNYEAQ (reference sequence).

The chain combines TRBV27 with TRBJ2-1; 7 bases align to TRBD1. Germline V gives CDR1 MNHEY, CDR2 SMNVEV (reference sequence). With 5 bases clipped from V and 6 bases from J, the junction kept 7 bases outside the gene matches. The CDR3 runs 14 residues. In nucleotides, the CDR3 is TGTGCCAGCAGTCAACCGACAGGGATCAATGAGCAGTTCTTC. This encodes CASSQPTGINEQFF.

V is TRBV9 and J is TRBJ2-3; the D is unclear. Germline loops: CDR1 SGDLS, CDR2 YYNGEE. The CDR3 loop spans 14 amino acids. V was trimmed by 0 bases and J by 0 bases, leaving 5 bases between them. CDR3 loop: CASSVASSTDTQYF. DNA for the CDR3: TGTGCCAGCAGCGTAGCCTCTAGCACAGATACGCAGTATTTT.

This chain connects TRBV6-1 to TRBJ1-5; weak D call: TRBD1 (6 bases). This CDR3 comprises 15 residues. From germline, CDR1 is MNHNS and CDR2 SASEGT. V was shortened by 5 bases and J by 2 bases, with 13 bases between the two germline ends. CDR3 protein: CASSPGGLGNQPQHF. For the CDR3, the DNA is TGTGCCAGCAGTCCCGGGGGGCTCGGCAATCAGCCCCAGCATTTT.

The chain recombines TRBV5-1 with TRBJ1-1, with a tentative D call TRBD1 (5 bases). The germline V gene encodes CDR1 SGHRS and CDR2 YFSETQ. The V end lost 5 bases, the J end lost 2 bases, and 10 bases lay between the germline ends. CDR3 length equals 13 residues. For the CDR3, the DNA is TGCGCCAGCAGAGACCAGGGAAACACTGAAGCTTTCTTT. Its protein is CASRDQGNTEAFF.

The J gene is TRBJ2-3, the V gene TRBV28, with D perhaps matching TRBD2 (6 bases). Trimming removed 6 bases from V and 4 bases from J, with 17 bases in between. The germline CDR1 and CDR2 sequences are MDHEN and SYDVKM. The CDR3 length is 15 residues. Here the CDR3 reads CASRAGTAVPDTQYF. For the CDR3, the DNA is TGTGCCAGCAGAGCCGGGACTGCAGTACCAGATACGCAGTATTTT.

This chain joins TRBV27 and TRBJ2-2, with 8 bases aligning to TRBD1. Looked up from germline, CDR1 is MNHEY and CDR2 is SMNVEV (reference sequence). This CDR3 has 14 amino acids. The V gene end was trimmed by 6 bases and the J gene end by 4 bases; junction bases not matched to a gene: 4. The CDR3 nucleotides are TGTGCCAGCAGCGACGACAGGGGCACCGGGGAGCTGTTTTTT. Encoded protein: CASSDDRGTGELFF.

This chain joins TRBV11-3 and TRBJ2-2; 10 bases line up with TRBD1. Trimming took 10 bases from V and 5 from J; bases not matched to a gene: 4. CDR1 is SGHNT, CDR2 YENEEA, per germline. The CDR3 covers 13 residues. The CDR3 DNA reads TGTGCCACCAGACAGGGGGCAACCGGGGAGCTGTTTTTT. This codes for CATRQGATGELFF.

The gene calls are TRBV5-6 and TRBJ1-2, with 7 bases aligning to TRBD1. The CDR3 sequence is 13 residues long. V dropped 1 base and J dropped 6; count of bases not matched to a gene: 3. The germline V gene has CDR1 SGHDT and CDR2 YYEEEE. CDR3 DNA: TGTGCCAGCAGCTTGACAGGGGTGAATGGCTACACCTTC. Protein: CASSLTGVNGYTF.

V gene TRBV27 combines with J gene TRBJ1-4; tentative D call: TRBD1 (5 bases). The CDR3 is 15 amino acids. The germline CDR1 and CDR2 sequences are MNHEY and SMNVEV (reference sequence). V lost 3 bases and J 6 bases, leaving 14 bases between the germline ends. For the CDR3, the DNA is TGTGCCAGCAGTTTCCGCGGGACGGGAGATGAAAAACTGTTTTTT. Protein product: CASSFRGTGDEKLFF.

The DNA of the CDR3 is TGTGCCAGCAGCCCTCCCCGAATAGCTGGGGGCGATGAGCAGTTCTTC. This codes for CASSPPRIAGGDEQFF. The chain employs TRBV7-8 and TRBJ2-1; the D gene is possibly TRBD1 (6 bases). CDR3 size: 16 residues. V was clipped by 5 bases and J by 8 bases, with 22 bases between them. Germline CDR1 is SGHVS and CDR2 is FQNEAQ.

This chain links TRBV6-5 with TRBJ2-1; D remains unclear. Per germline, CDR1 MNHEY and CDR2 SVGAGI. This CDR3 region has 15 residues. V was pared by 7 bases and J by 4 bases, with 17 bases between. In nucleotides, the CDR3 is TGTGCCAGCAACCCCACTGACTCCCCTTACAATGAGCAGTTCTTC. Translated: CASNPTDSPYNEQFF.

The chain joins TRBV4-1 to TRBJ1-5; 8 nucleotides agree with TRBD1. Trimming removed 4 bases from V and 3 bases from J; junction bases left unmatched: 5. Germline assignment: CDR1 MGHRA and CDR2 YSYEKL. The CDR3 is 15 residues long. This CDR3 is CASSRGQGFNQPQHF. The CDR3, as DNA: TGCGCCAGCAGCCGCGGACAGGGTTTCAATCAGCCCCAGCATTTT.

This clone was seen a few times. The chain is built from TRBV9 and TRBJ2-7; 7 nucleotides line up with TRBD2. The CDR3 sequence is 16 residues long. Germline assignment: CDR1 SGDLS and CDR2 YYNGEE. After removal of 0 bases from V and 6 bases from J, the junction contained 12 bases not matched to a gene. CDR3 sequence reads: CASSVGPSFLAAEQYF. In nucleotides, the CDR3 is TGTGCCAGCAGCGTAGGACCGTCCTTCCTAGCGGCCGAGCAGTACTTC.

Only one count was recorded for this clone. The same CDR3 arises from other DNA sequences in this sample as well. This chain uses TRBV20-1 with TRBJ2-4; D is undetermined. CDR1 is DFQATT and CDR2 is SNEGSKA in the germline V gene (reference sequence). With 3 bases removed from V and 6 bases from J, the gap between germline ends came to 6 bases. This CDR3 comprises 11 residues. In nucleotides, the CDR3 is TGCAGTGCTAGTCTCGGAAACATTCAGTACTTC. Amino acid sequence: CSASLGNIQYF.

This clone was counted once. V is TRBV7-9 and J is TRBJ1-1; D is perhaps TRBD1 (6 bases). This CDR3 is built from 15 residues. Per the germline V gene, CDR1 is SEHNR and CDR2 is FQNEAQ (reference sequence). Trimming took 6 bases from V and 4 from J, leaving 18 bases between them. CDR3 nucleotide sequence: TGTGCCAGCAGACCGCTTACAGGGCCGGGCACTGAAGCTTTCTTT. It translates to CASRPLTGPGTEAFF.

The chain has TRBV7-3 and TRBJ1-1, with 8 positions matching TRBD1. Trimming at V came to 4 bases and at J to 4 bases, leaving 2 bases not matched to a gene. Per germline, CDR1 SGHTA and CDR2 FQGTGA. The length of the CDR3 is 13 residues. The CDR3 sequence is CASSSQGATEAFF. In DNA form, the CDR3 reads TGTGCCAGCAGCTCGCAGGGGGCCACTGAAGCTTTCTTT.

CDR3 protein: CASSEIKGQGREKLFF. Here the CDR3 DNA reads TGTGCCAGCAGTGAAATAAAGGGGCAGGGCAGAGAAAAACTGTTTTTT. V gene TRBV6-1 combines with J gene TRBJ1-4; possibly TRBD1 for D (5 bases). Trimming cost V 2 bases and J 8 bases, with 18 bases left between them. The CDR3 runs to 16 residues. Looked up from germline, CDR1 is MNHNS and CDR2 is SASEGT.

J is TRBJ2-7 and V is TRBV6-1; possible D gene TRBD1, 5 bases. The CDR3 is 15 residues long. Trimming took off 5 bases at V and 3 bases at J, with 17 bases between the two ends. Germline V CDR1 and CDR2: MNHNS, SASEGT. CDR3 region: CASSTIFRVHYEQYF. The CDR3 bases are TGTGCCAGCAGTACAATATTCAGGGTGCACTACGAGCAGTACTTC.

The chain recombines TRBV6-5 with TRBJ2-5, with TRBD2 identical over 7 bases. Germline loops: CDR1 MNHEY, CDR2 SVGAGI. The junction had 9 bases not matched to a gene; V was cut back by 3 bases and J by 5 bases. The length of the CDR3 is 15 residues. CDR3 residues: CASSYLGGSVETQYF. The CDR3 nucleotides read TGTGCCAGCAGTTATTTAGGCGGGAGTGTTGAGACCCAGTACTTC.

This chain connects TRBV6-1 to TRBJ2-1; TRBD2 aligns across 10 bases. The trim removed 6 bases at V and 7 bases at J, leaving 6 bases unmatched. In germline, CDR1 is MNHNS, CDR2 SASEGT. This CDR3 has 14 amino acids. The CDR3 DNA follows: TGTGCCAGCAGGACCGGGACTAGCGTAAATGAGCAGTTCTTC. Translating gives CASRTGTSVNEQFF.

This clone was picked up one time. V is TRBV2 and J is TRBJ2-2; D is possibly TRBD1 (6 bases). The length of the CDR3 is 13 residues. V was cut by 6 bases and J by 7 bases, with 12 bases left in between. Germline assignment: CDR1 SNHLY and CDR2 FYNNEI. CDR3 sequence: CASRIQGVGELFF. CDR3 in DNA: TGTGCCAGCAGAATACAGGGAGTCGGGGAGCTGTTTTTT.

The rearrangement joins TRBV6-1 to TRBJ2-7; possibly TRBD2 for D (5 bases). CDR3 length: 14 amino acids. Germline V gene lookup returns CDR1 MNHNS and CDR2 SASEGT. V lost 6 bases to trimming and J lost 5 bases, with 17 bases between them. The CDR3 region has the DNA TGTGCCAGCAGGCGGGTTGCGACCTTCCACGAGCAGTACTTC. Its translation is CASRRVATFHEQYF.

CDR3 sequence (DNA): TGTGCCAGCAGTCCCTGGACAGGGGTTATCTATGGCTACACCTTC. This sequence encodes CASSPWTGVIYGYTF. The chain combines TRBV6-5 with TRBJ1-2; 9 nucleotides align to TRBD1. V lost 5 bases, J lost 4 bases, and 8 bases stayed unmatched. The CDR3 has 15 amino acids. CDR1 and CDR2 from the germline V gene are MNHEY and SVGAGI.

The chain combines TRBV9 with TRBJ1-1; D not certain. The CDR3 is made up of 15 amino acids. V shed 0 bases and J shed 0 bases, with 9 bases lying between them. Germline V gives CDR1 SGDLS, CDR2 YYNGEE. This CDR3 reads CASSVVPGMNTEAFF. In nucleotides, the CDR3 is TGTGCCAGCAGCGTAGTCCCAGGCATGAACACTGAAGCTTTCTTT.